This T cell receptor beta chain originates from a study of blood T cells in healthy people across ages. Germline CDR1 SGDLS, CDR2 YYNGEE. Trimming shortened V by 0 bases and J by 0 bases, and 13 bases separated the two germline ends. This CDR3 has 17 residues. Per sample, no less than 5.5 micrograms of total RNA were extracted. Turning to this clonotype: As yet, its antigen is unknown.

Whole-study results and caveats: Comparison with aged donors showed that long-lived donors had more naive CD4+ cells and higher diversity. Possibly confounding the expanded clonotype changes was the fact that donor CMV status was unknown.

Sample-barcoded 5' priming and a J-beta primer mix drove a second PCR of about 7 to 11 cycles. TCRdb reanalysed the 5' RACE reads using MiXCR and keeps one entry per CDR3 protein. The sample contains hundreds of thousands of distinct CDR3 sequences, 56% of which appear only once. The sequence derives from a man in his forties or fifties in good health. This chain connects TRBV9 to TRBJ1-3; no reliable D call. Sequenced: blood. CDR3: CASSVEGLGNSGNTIYF. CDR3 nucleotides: TGTGCCAGCAGCGTAGAAGGGTTGGGGAACTCTGGAAACACCATATATTTT.